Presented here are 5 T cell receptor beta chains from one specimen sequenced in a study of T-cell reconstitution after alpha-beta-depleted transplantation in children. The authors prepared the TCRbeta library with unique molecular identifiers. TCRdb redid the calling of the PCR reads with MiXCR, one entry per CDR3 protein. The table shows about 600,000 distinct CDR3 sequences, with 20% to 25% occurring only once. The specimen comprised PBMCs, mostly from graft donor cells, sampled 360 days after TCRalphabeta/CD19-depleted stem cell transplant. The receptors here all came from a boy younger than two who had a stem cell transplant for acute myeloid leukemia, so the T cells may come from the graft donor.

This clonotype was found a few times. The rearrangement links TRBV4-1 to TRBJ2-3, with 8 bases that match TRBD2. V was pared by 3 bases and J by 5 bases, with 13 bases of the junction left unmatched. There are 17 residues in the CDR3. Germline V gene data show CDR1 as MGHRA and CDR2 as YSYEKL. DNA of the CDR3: TGCGCCAGCAGCCATTCCCGGGAGGGGGTTAGTGAAGATACGCAGTATTTT. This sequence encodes CASSHSREGVSEDTQYF.

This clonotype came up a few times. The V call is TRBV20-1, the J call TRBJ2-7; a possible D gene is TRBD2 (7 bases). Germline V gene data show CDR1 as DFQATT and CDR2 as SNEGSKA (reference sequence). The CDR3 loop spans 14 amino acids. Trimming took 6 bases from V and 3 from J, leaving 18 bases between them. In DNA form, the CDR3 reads TGCAGTGCCAGTCGGGGGGCCAGGTACTACGAGCAGTACTTC. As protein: CSASRGARYYEQYF.

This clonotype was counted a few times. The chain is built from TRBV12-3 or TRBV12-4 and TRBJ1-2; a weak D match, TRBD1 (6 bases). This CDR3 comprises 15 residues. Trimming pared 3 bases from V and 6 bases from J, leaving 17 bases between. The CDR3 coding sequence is TGTGCCAGCAGTTTCCGCACGGGGGGGCGGAATGGCTACACCTTC. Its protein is CASSFRTGGRNGYTF.

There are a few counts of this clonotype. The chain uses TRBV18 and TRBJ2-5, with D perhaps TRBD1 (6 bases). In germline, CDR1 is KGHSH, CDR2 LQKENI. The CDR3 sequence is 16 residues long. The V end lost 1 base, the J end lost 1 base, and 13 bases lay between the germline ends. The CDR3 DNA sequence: TGTGCCAGCTCACCACGTGAGACAGGCTTCCAAGAGACCCAGTACTTC. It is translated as CASSPRETGFQETQYF.

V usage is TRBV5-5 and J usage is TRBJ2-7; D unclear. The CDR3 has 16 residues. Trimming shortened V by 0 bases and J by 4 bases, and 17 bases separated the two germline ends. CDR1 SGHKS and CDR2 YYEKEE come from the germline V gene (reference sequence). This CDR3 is CASSLDSRLTFYEQYF. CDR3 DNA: TGTGCCAGCAGCTTGGACAGTCGGTTAACCTTTTACGAGCAGTACTTC.